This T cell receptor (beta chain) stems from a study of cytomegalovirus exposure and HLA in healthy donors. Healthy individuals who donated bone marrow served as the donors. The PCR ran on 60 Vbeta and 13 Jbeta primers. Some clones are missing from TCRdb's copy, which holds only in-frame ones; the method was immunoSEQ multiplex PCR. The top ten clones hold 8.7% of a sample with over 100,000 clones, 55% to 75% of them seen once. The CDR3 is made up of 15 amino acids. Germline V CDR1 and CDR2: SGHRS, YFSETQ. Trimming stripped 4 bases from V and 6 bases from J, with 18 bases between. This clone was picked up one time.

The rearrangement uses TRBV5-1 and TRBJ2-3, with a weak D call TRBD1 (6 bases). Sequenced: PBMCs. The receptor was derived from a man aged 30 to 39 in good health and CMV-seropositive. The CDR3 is CASSLQGVASDTQYF. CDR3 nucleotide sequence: TGCGCCAGCAGCCTACAGGGAGTAGCCTCCGATACGCAGTATTTT.